A selection of T cell receptor beta chains follows, all from one sample in a study of healthy donors' naive CD4 and CD8 T cells. Each CDR3 protein gets one entry after TCRdb re-called the reads with MiXCR. Of some 190,000 distinct CDR3 sequences in the sample, around three quarters are singletons; the top ten hold less than 2.5%. Material for sequencing was naive CD4+ and CD8+ T cells sorted from blood, pooled from several donors. These receptors were taken from a pool of human donors in good health; the sample pools cells from several healthy donors. CDR3s include the opening cysteine and the closing phenylalanine or tryptophan. A D gene is named only where the DNA matches it firmly. Clone sizes are given selectively: once, few, many, or a class where the clone is expanded.

j_call | clone_size | cdr3_length | d_call | v_call | cdr3_aa | cdr3_nt
TRBJ2-7 | once | 15 | TRBD2 | TRBV7-2 | CASSLEGGRAGEQYF | TGTGCCAGCAGCTTAGAAGGCGGGAGGGCGGGGGAGCAGTACTTC
TRBJ1-1 | - | 12 | - | TRBV29-1 | CSVPLEGYEAFF | TGCAGCGTTCCCCTCGAGGGTTATGAAGCTTTCTTT
TRBJ2-7 | - | 11 | - | TRBV29-1 | CSVPGSGKQYF | TGCAGCGTTCCCGGGAGCGGTAAGCAGTACTTC
TRBJ1-2 | - | 14 | TRBD1 | TRBV5-6 | CASTGEGGAYSYTF | TGTGCCAGCACCGGGGAAGGGGGCGCGTATAGCTACACCTTC
TRBJ2-3 | - | 16 | - | TRBV15 | CATSRDPRASGDTQYF | TGTGCCACCAGCAGAGATCCCCGCGCGTCAGGCGATACGCAGTATTTT
TRBJ2-5 | - | 15 | - | TRBV19 | CASQDPPGGQETQYF | TGTGCCAGTCAGGACCCCCCTGGGGGCCAAGAGACCCAGTACTTC
TRBJ2-1 | - | 16 | - | TRBV6-5 | CASSYSGARLYNEQFF | TGTGCCAGCAGTTACTCTGGAGCCCGTCTTTACAATGAGCAGTTCTTC
TRBJ2-5 | few | 13 | TRBD2 | TRBV20-1 | CSASTSGLETQYF | TGCAGTGCTTCGACTAGCGGGTTAGAGACCCAGTACTTC
TRBJ2-5 | - | 14 | - | TRBV6-5 | CASSYWGKQETQYF | TGTGCCAGCAGTTACTGGGGGAAACAAGAGACCCAGTACTTC
TRBJ1-2 | - | 13 | - | TRBV30 | CAWSLTVSYGYTF | TGTGCCTGGAGTTTGACAGTGAGCTATGGCTACACCTTC
TRBJ2-5 | once | 16 | TRBD1 | TRBV2 | CASSYGTGVIKETQYF | TGTGCCAGCAGCTACGGGACAGGGGTTATCAAGGAGACCCAGTACTTC
TRBJ2-2 | - | 12 | - | TRBV29-1 | CSVDTGPGELFF | TGCAGCGTTGACACAGGACCCGGGGAGCTGTTTTTT
TRBJ1-1 | - | 14 | TRBD1 | TRBV12-3/TRBV12-4 | CASSFGQVNTEAFF | TGTGCCAGCAGTTTCGGACAGGTGAACACTGAAGCTTTCTTT
TRBJ2-1 | - | 12 | - | TRBV29-1 | CSHFGSNNEQFF | TGCAGCCATTTCGGGTCTAACAATGAGCAGTTCTTC
TRBJ2-2 | few | 13 | - | TRBV29-1 | CSVDRGETGELFF | TGCAGCGTTGATAGGGGAGAAACCGGGGAGCTGTTTTTT
TRBJ2-4 | - | 13 | - | TRBV20-1 | CSARVWGQNIQYF | TGCAGTGCTCGGGTGTGGGGCCAAAACATTCAGTACTTC
TRBJ1-6 | - | 15 | - | TRBV4-3 | CASSQEGFYNSPLHF | TGCGCCAGCAGCCAAGAGGGCTTTTATAATTCACCCCTCCACTTT
TRBJ2-7 | few | 15 | TRBD1 | TRBV29-1 | CSVELSTGGGYEQYF | TGCAGCGTTGAACTATCTACAGGGGGCGGCTACGAGCAGTACTTC
TRBJ2-1 | - | 14 | TRBD1 | TRBV29-1 | CSVRPGQGFNEQFF | TGCAGCGTCCGTCCGGGACAGGGCTTCAATGAGCAGTTCTTC
TRBJ2-3 | - | 18 | TRBD2 | TRBV6-5 | CASSYLGPAGGHGDTQYF | TGTGCCAGCAGTTACTTAGGACCAGCGGGAGGCCACGGAGATACGCAGTATTTT
TRBJ1-2 | - | 13 | TRBD1 | TRBV5-1 | CASSYGQGRGYTF | TGCGCCAGCAGCTACGGACAGGGTCGGGGCTACACCTTC
TRBJ2-5 | - | 15 | - | TRBV4-2 | CASSQDGGKQETQYF | TGTGCCAGCAGCCAAGATGGAGGGAAGCAAGAGACCCAGTACTTC
TRBJ2-5 | - | 13 | TRBD1 | TRBV6-5 | CASSWDREETQYF | TGTGCCAGCAGTTGGGACAGGGAAGAGACCCAGTACTTC
TRBJ1-1 | - | 14 | - | TRBV27 | CASSSYDQNTEAFF | TGTGCCAGCAGTTCCTATGACCAGAACACTGAAGCTTTCTTT
TRBJ2-3 | - | 19 | TRBD2 | TRBV15 | CATSRDLTTLAEGPNTQYF | TGTGCCACCAGCAGAGATTTGACCACTCTAGCGGAGGGGCCGAATACGCAGTATTTT
TRBJ2-4 | - | 19 | - | TRBV29-1 | CSASRAPSGTRVSKNIQYF | TGCAGCGCCTCTCGGGCCCCGTCAGGAACGCGTGTTTCCAAAAACATTCAGTACTTC
TRBJ2-1 | few | 16 | TRBD2 | TRBV30 | CAWSPSGLAAYNEQFF | TGTGCCTGGAGCCCGTCCGGACTAGCAGCCTACAATGAGCAGTTCTTC
TRBJ1-2 | - | 12 | TRBD1 | TRBV6-5 | CASRTGGLGYTF | TGTGCCAGCAGGACAGGGGGGCTTGGCTACACCTTC
TRBJ1-1 | - | 13 | TRBD1 | TRBV29-1 | CSVPYRGNTEAFF | TGCAGCGTACCGTACAGGGGAAACACTGAAGCTTTCTTT
TRBJ1-6 | once | 14 | TRBD1 | TRBV15 | CATSTGQGYSPLHF | TGTGCCACCAGCACCGGACAGGGTTATTCACCCCTCCACTTT
TRBJ1-2 | - | 14 | TRBD1 | TRBV6-5 | CASSPRDRFYGYTF | TGTGCCAGCAGCCCTAGGGACAGGTTCTATGGCTACACCTTC
TRBJ2-6 | - | 18 | - | TRBV6-5 | CASTLWGSWASGANVLTF | TGTGCCAGCACCCTTTGGGGGTCGTGGGCCTCTGGGGCCAACGTCCTGACTTTC
TRBJ2-7 | - | 13 | TRBD1 | TRBV29-1 | CSVGTGQVYEQYF | TGCAGCGTTGGTACCGGACAGGTCTACGAGCAGTACTTC
TRBJ2-1 | - | 16 | TRBD1 | TRBV19 | CASSWGQGTSYNEQFF | TGTGCCAGTAGTTGGGGACAGGGCACCTCCTACAATGAGCAGTTCTTC
TRBJ1-2 | - | 14 | - | TRBV6-6 | CASSQEGSYYGYTF | TGTGCCAGCAGCCAGGAGGGGAGTTACTATGGCTACACCTTC
TRBJ2-1 | - | 13 | TRBD1 | TRBV20-1 | CSASRDSYNEQFF | TGCAGTGCCAGCCGGGACAGCTACAATGAGCAGTTCTTC
TRBJ1-4 | - | 14 | TRBD1 | TRBV19 | CASSRTGVNEKLFF | TGTGCCAGTAGTAGGACAGGGGTGAATGAAAAACTGTTTTTT
TRBJ1-1 | - | 14 | - | TRBV27 | CASSLSRGSTEAFF | TGTGCCAGCAGTTTATCGCGGGGTTCCACTGAAGCTTTCTTT
TRBJ1-1 | - | 11 | TRBD1 | TRBV29-1 | CSVEQGAAAFF | TGCAGCGTCGAACAGGGGGCGGCTGCTTTCTTT
TRBJ2-7 | - | 14 | TRBD2 | TRBV2 | CASRRTSGAYEQYF | TGTGCCAGCAGGAGGACTAGCGGGGCGTACGAGCAGTACTTC
TRBJ2-7 | - | 13 | TRBD2 | TRBV27 | CASGAGGTYEQYF | TGTGCCAGTGGAGCGGGAGGAACCTACGAGCAGTACTTC
TRBJ1-2 | - | 15 | - | TRBV4-3 | CASSQDGHSDYGYTF | TGCGCCAGCAGCCAAGATGGTCATAGCGACTATGGCTACACCTTC
TRBJ2-5 | - | 17 | - | TRBV28 | CASSLHENGLTAETQYF | TGTGCCAGCAGTTTACACGAGAACGGGCTGACAGCAGAGACCCAGTACTTC
TRBJ2-1 | - | 17 | TRBD2 | TRBV5-6 | CASSWPSRIAGGLEQFF | TGTGCCAGCAGCTGGCCCTCCCGAATAGCGGGAGGGCTTGAGCAGTTCTTC
TRBJ1-1 | - | 12 | - | TRBV12-3/TRBV12-4 | CASRRGATEAFF | TGTGCCAGCAGACGAGGGGCCACTGAAGCTTTCTTT
TRBJ2-1 | - | 13 | - | TRBV18 | CASSPGQVNEQFF | TGTGCCAGCTCACCAGGGCAGGTCAATGAGCAGTTCTTC